This passage covers 28 T cell receptor beta chains from one sample sequenced in a study of identical twins. Via MiXCR, TCRdb re-called the 5' RACE reads, giving one row per CDR3 protein. The top ten clones hold about 0.48% of a sample with approximately 530,000 distinct CDR3 sequences, around 24% of them seen once. A further study also used this sample, focusing on yellow fever vaccine responses in identical twins.

The sequenced sample was CD4+ T cells sorted from blood. The receptors derive from a woman aged 18-29 years in good health.

CDR3 sequence (DNA): TGCGCCAGCAGCTTGCTAGCGGACAGCACAGATACGCAGTATTTT. Translated, it gives CASSLLADSTDTQYF. The chain joins TRBV5-1 to TRBJ2-3; 7 bases are shared with TRBD2. The CDR3 runs 15 residues. Germline V CDR1 and CDR2: SGHRS, YFSETQ. V dropped 1 base and J dropped 0; count of bases not matched to a gene: 2.

The chain carries TRBV10-3 and TRBJ2-3; TRBD2 might be the D (5 bases). CDR1 ENHRY and CDR2 SYGVKD come from the germline V gene. This CDR3 is 15 amino acids long. Deletions cut 0 bases from V and 1 base from J, with 8 bases between. In nucleotides, the CDR3 is TGTGCCATCAGTGAGTCGGGTAGCGGCACAGATACGCAGTATTTT. Translating it yields CAISESGSGTDTQYF.

This clonotype was observed at least ten times. The chain employs TRBV7-8 and TRBJ2-5; TRBD2 matches at 7 bases. The CDR3 is 14 amino acids. Trimming at V came to 4 bases and at J to 1 base, leaving 3 bases not matched to a gene. In germline, CDR1 is SGHVS, CDR2 FQNEAQ. The CDR3 DNA sequence: TGTGCCAGCAGCTCAGGGACTACCCAAGAGACCCAGTACTTC. Its protein product is CASSSGTTQETQYF.

The chain is built from TRBV27 and TRBJ2-5; TRBD2 agrees at 16 bases. The CDR3 consists of 18 residues. The germline CDR1 and CDR2 sequences are MNHEY and SMNVEV (reference sequence). V lost 4 bases and J lost 3; bases outside the gene matches: 8. CDR3 sequence: CASSSRPGLAGGKETQYF. The CDR3 nucleotides are TGTGCCAGCAGTTCGAGACCGGGACTAGCGGGGGGGAAAGAGACCCAGTACTTC.

The rearrangement uses TRBV5-1 and TRBJ2-2; 8 bases line up with TRBD1. Germline V gene lookup returns CDR1 SGHRS and CDR2 YFSETQ. This CDR3 spans 14 amino acids. The V gene end was trimmed by 5 bases and the J gene end by 7 bases; junction bases not matched to a gene: 7. Written as DNA, the CDR3 is TGCGCCAGCAGGGCCGGGACAGGAGTCGGGGAGCTGTTTTTT. This sequence encodes CASRAGTGVGELFF. Full variable domain (rest looked up from reference TRBV5-1 and TRBJ2-2): KAGVTQTPRYLIKTRGQQVTLSCSPISGHRSVSWYQQTPGQGLQFLFEYFSETQRNKGNFPGRFSGRQFSNSRSEMNVSTLELGDSALYLCASRAGTGVGELFFGEGSRLTVL.

CDR3 sequence: CASSPGQGVSYEQYF. DNA for the CDR3: TGTGCCAGCAGTCCCGGGCAGGGGGTTTCCTACGAGCAGTACTTC. The gene calls are TRBV25-1 and TRBJ2-7; 7 nucleotides align to TRBD1. Germline V CDR1 and CDR2: MGHDK, SYGVNS. V lost 5 bases and J lost 1; bases outside the gene matches: 8. The CDR3 is 15 residues long.

The genes are TRBV20-1 and TRBJ2-1; D is uncertain. This CDR3 spans 10 amino acids. Per germline, CDR1 DFQATT and CDR2 SNEGSKA (reference sequence). Between the trimmed V and J ends, which lost 4 bases and 7 bases, there was a span of 5 bases. CDR3 nucleotides: TGCAGTGCTACAAGGAATGAGCAGTTCTTC. This sequence encodes CSATRNEQFF.

This clonotype was counted at least ten times. The rearrangement joins TRBV12-3 or TRBV12-4 to TRBJ1-2; D gene uncertain. Trimming took off 1 base at V and 3 bases at J, with 6 bases between the two ends. CDR3 size: 13 residues. The CDR3 region has the DNA TGTGCCAGCAGTTTAGACACCTACTATGGCTACACCTTC. Translated: CASSLDTYYGYTF.

The gene calls are TRBV5-4 and TRBJ2-1, with 13 nucleotides matching TRBD2. The CDR3 is 18 amino acids. In germline, CDR1 is SGHNT, CDR2 YYREEE (reference sequence). V gave up 2 bases and J gave up 7 bases; unmatched junction bases: 12. CDR3 DNA sequence: TGTGCCAGCAGCTTTTCCCAGGGACTAGCGGGACGAGTGAATGAGCAGTTCTTC. It yields the protein CASSFSQGLAGRVNEQFF.

This clonotype turned up a few times. The CDR3 here is CASSSRTSGAYEQYF. The CDR3 DNA reads TGTGCCAGCAGCAGTAGGACTAGCGGGGCCTACGAGCAGTACTTC. This chain joins TRBV7-9 and TRBJ2-7; 12 nucleotides agree with TRBD2. The V gene's germline CDR1 is SEHNR and CDR2 FQNEAQ (reference sequence). With V trimmed by 5 bases and J by 2 bases, 4 bases remained unmatched. There are 15 residues in the CDR3.

This clonotype was counted a few times. The genes are TRBV5-1 and TRBJ2-2; possibly TRBD2 for D (5 bases). The germline V gene has CDR1 SGHRS and CDR2 YFSETQ. V lost 7 bases to trimming and J lost 5 bases, with 12 bases between them. The CDR3 loop spans 13 amino acids. This chain's CDR3 is CASSVEGTGELFF. The DNA for the CDR3 is TGCGCCAGCTCTGTTGAGGGAACCGGGGAGCTGTTTTTT.

The sample holds a few counts of this clonotype. The J gene is TRBJ1-5, the V gene TRBV28, with a tentative D call TRBD1 (6 bases). V gave up 3 bases and J gave up 9 bases, with 18 bases separating them. The germline V gene encodes CDR1 MDHEN and CDR2 SYDVKM. This CDR3 region has 15 residues. Written as DNA, the CDR3 is TGTGCCAGCAGTTTCGCGGGGGCAGGGAAGGGGCCCCAGCATTTT. Residues: CASSFAGAGKGPQHF. Variable domain in full (rest from reference TRBV28 and TRBJ1-5): DVKVTQSSRYLVKRTGEKVFLECVQDMDHENMFWYRQDPGLGLRLIYFSYDVKMKEKGDIPEGYSVSREKKERFSLILESASTNQTSMYLCASSFAGAGKGPQHFGDGTRLSIL.

The sample holds a few counts of this clonotype. The rearrangement uses TRBV4-1 and TRBJ2-1, with 13 bases aligning to TRBD2. The CDR3 runs 18 residues. Germline lookup yields CDR1 MGHRA and CDR2 YSYEKL. J was trimmed by 7 bases and V by 0 bases; bases with no gene match: 9. The DNA for the CDR3 is TGCGCCAGCAGCCAAGATCTTGAAAGGACTAGCGGGAGAAATGAGCAGTTCTTC. Translation: CASSQDLERTSGRNEQFF.

This clonotype was seen a handful of times. The chain employs TRBV12-3 or TRBV12-4 and TRBJ1-5; D gene ambiguous. The V end was cut by 3 bases, the J end by 2 bases, with 8 bases between. This CDR3 has 14 amino acids. This CDR3 reads CASSFPLGNQPQHF. CDR3 nucleotide sequence: TGTGCCAGCAGTTTTCCCCTAGGCAATCAGCCCCAGCATTTT.

This chain joins TRBV10-1 and TRBJ2-1; D call uncertain. Trimming pared 4 bases from V and 6 bases from J, leaving 19 bases between. Per germline, CDR1 WNHNN and CDR2 SYGVQD (reference sequence). The CDR3 is 16 amino acids. As DNA, the CDR3 is TGCGCCAGCAGTGCGAAGGGCTTGGGTCGGTTCAATGAGCAGTTCTTC. As protein: CASSAKGLGRFNEQFF.

This clonotype turned up a few times. The chain uses TRBV5-6 and TRBJ2-1; TRBD1 might be the D (6 bases). V lost 4 bases and J lost 8, with 22 bases in between. The CDR3 has 16 residues. In germline, CDR1 is SGHDT, CDR2 YYEEEE. The CDR3 is CASSLTLTGIGDEQFF. DNA for the CDR3: TGTGCCAGCAGCCTCACGTTAACAGGGATCGGAGATGAGCAGTTCTTC.

This rearrangement joins TRBV20-1 to TRBJ1-2; a possible D gene is TRBD1 (5 bases). Trimming stripped 2 bases from V and 0 bases from J, with 7 bases between. The germline gives CDR1 DFQATT, CDR2 SNEGSKA (reference sequence). This CDR3 has 13 residues. CDR3 protein: CSARLTANYGYTF. The CDR3 DNA is TGCAGTGCTAGACTGACAGCTAACTATGGCTACACCTTC.

This rearrangement joins TRBV11-2 to TRBJ1-1, with D possibly matching TRBD1 (5 bases). The germline V and J ends were trimmed by 2 bases and 0 bases, with 13 bases remaining between them. The CDR3 covers 16 residues. Per germline, CDR1 SGHAT and CDR2 FQNNGV. The CDR3 protein is CASSLRAGLMNTEAFF. The CDR3 bases are TGTGCCAGCAGCTTACGGGCAGGGCTTATGAACACTGAAGCTTTCTTT.

The table lists this clonotype with a count of one. The rearrangement joins TRBV20-1 to TRBJ1-2; no firm D call. The CDR3 is made up of 10 amino acids. Germline V gene lookup returns CDR1 DFQATT and CDR2 SNEGSKA (reference sequence). Trimming took off 5 bases at V and 1 base at J, with 2 bases between the two ends. Here the CDR3 DNA reads TGCAGTGCTGTTAACTATGGCTACACCTTC. Residues: CSAVNYGYTF.

The V call is TRBV7-9, the J call TRBJ1-1, with D tentatively TRBD1 (5 bases). CDR1 is SEHNR and CDR2 is FQNEAQ in the germline V gene (reference sequence). The CDR3 is made up of 13 amino acids. The ends were cut back, 2 bases at V and 8 bases at J, with 12 bases in the middle. CDR3 DNA: TGTGCCAGCAGCTTACAGGGATCCGGCGAAGCTTTCTTT. Encoded protein: CASSLQGSGEAFF.

This clonotype was counted between two and nine times. The V gene is TRBV5-1, the J gene TRBJ1-1, with D perhaps TRBD1 (6 bases). Trimming took off 3 bases at V and 5 bases at J, with 11 bases between the two ends. CDR1 and CDR2 from the germline V gene are SGHRS and YFSETQ. The CDR3 totals 13 residues. CDR3 loop: CASSSTGYTEAFF. The CDR3 DNA sequence: TGCGCCAGCAGCTCCACAGGGTATACTGAAGCTTTCTTT.

This chain links TRBV12-3 or TRBV12-4 with TRBJ2-2; D not resolved. There are 15 residues in the CDR3. With 5 bases removed from V and 4 bases from J, the gap between germline ends came to 14 bases. CDR3 DNA sequence: TGTGCCAGCAGTCCCCCGTACCTAACCACCGGGGAGCTGTTTTTT. Translation gives CASSPPYLTTGELFF.

V is TRBV12-3 or TRBV12-4 and J is TRBJ2-7; possible D gene TRBD1, 5 bases. Between the trimmed V and J ends, which lost 5 bases and 3 bases, there was a span of 20 bases. This CDR3 region has 16 residues. The CDR3 reads CASSIQGQSFNYEQYF. The CDR3 DNA reads as TGTGCCAGCAGTATCCAGGGTCAGAGTTTTAACTACGAGCAGTACTTC.

This chain uses TRBV29-1 with TRBJ1-1; no firm D call. The V gene lost 4 bases and the J gene lost 1 base, with 7 bases spanning the gap. Per germline, CDR1 SQVTM and CDR2 ANQGSEA. This CDR3 region has 12 residues. The CDR3 sequence is CSVVTSNTEAFF. As DNA, the CDR3 is TGCAGCGTTGTTACATCGAACACTGAAGCTTTCTTT.

This clonotype was detected only a few times. The chain has TRBV6-5 and TRBJ2-3; 9 bases are shared with TRBD2. This CDR3 contains 16 residues. V was pared by 2 bases and J by 2 bases, with 5 bases of the junction left unmatched. Germline lookup yields CDR1 MNHEY and CDR2 SVGAGI. CDR3: CASSYRGGASTDTQYF. The CDR3 bases are TGTGCCAGCAGTTACCGCGGGGGGGCCTCCACAGATACGCAGTATTTT.

The chain recombines TRBV3-1 with TRBJ2-2, with D unclear. The CDR3 is 15 residues long. Trimming removed 3 bases from V and 2 bases from J, with 10 bases in between. Germline CDR1 LGHDT, CDR2 YNNKEL (reference sequence). CDR3 DNA: TGTGCCAGCAGCCAGCCGGTCCGCAACACCGGGGAGCTGTTTTTT. Its protein is CASSQPVRNTGELFF.

Only a few counts were recorded for this clonotype. CDR3 region: CASSPGRKTQYF. As DNA, the CDR3 is TGTGCCAGCAGTCCCGGGAGGAAGACCCAGTACTTC. The J gene is TRBJ2-5, the V gene TRBV12-3 or TRBV12-4; 7 bases line up with TRBD2. The CDR3 covers 12 residues. V dropped 5 bases and J dropped 6; count of bases not matched to a gene: 3.

V is TRBV5-4 and J is TRBJ2-3; D is unclear. The CDR3 runs to 14 residues. The V end lost 4 bases, the J end lost 6 bases, and 15 bases lay between the germline ends. CDR1 is SGHNT, CDR2 YYREEE, per germline (reference sequence). CDR3 in amino acids: CASSPGLEHDTQYF. The CDR3, as DNA: TGTGCCAGCAGCCCCGGGCTAGAACATGATACGCAGTATTTT.